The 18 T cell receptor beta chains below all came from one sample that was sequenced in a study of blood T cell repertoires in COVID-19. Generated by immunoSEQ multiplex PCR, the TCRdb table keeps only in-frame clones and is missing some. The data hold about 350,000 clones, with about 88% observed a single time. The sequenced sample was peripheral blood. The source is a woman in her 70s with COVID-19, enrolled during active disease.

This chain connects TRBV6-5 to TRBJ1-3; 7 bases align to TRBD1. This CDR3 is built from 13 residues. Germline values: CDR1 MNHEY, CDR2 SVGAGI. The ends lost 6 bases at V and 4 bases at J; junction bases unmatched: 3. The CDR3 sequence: CASRMTGGNTIYF. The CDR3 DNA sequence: TGTGCCAGCAGAATGACAGGGGGAAACACCATATATTTT.

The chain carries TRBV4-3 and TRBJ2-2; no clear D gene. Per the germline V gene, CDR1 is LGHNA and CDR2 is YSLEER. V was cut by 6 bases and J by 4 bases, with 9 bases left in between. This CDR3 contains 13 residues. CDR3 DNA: TGCGCCAGCAGTCTCAAGAGCACCGGGGAGCTGTTTTTT. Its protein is CASSLKSTGELFF.

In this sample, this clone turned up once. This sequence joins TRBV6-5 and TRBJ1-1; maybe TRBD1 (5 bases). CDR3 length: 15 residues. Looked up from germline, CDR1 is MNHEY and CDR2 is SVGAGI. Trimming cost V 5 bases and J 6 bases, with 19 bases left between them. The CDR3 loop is CASSNPGISRAEAFF. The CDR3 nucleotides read TGTGCCAGCAGTAACCCAGGGATTTCTAGGGCTGAAGCTTTCTTT.

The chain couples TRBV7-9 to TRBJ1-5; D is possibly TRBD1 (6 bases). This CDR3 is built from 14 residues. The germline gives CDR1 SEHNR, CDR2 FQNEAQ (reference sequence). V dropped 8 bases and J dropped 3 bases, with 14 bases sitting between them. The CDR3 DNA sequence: TGTGCCAGCCAAAAGGACAGTCTCAATCAGCCCCAGCATTTT. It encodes CASQKDSLNQPQHF.

CDR3 region: CASSPAGAGTEAFF. The DNA for the CDR3 is TGTGCCAGCAGTCCGGCGGGGGCTGGAACTGAAGCTTTCTTT. The chain links TRBV6-1 to TRBJ1-1; TRBD1 is a possible D gene (6 bases). The germline V gene encodes CDR1 MNHNS and CDR2 SASEGT. The CDR3 loop spans 14 amino acids. Trimming took 5 bases from V and 5 from J, leaving 15 bases between them.

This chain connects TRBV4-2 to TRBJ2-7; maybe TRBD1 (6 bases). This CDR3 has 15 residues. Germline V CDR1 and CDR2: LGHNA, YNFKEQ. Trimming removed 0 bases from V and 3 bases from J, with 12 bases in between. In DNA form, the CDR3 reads TGTGCCAGCAGCCAAGATGACGTCAGGGGCTACGAGCAGTACTTC. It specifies CASSQDDVRGYEQYF.

The CDR3 coding sequence is TGCGCCAGCAGCTTGTTGGAGGGGTGGGACACCGGGGAGCTGTTTTTT. Protein product: CASSLLEGWDTGELFF. The J gene is TRBJ2-2, the V gene TRBV5-1, with D perhaps TRBD2 (6 bases). V was shortened by 1 base and J by 3 bases, with 13 bases between the two germline ends. The CDR3 totals 16 residues. Looked up from germline, CDR1 is SGHRS and CDR2 is YFSETQ.

The CDR3 protein is CASSQEWSSGANVLTF. The CDR3 bases are TGTGCCAGCAGCCAAGAGTGGAGCTCTGGGGCCAACGTCCTGACTTTC. The chain is built from TRBV3-1 (or the pseudogene TRBV3-2) and TRBJ2-6; unclear D gene. Trimming took 0 bases from V and 0 from J, leaving 6 bases between them. Germline V gene sequence: CDR1 LGHDT, CDR2 YNNKEL (reference sequence). There are 16 residues in the CDR3.

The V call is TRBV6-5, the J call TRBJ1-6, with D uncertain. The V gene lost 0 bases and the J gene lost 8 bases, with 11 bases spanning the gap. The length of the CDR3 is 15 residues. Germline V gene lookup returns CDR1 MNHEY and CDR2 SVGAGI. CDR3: CASSYSMSLHSPLHF. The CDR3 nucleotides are TGTGCCAGCAGTTACTCGATGAGCCTGCATTCACCCCTCCACTTT.

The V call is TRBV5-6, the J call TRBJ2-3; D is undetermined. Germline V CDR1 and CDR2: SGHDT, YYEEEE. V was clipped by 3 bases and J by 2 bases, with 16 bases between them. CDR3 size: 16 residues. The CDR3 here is CASSSLRLQLTDTQYF. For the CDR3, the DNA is TGTGCCAGCAGCTCTCTGCGACTGCAGCTCACAGATACGCAGTATTTT.

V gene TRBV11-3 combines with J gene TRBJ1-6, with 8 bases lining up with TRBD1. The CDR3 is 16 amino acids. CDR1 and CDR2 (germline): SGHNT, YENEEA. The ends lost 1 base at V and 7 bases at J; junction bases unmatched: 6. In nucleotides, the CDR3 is TGTGCCAGCAGCTTAGGCCCGGGACAGGAGAATTCACCCCTCCACTTT. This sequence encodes CASSLGPGQENSPLHF.

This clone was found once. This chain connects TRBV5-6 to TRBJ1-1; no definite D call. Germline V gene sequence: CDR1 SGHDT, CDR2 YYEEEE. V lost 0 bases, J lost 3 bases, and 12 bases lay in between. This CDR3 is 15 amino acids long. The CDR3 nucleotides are TGTGCCAGCAGCTTGGGCGTGGGCAAATACACTGAAGCTTTCTTT. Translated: CASSLGVGKYTEAFF.

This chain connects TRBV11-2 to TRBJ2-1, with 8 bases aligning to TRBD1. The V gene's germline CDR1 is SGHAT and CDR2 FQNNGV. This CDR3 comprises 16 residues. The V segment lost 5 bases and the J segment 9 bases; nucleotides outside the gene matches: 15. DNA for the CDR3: TGTGCCAGCAGCCCCGGTTCGCAGGGGGCATTTGGTGAGCAGTTCTTC. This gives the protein CASSPGSQGAFGEQFF. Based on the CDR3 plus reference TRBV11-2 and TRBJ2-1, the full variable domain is EAGVAQSPRYKIIEKRQSVAFWCNPISGHATLYWYQQILGQGPKLLIQFQNNGVVDDSQLPKDRFSAERLKGVDSTLKIQPAKLEDSAVYLCASSPGSQGAFGEQFFGPGTRLTVL.

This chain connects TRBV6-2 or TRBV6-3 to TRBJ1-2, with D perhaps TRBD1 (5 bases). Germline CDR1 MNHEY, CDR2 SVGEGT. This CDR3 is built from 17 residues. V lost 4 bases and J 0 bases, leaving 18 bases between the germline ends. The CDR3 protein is CASSWGRVQNTNYGYTF. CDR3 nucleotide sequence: TGTGCCAGCAGTTGGGGCAGGGTACAAAATACTAACTATGGCTACACCTTC.

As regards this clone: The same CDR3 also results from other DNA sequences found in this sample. The CDR3 region is CASSTGFSGNTIYF. The CDR3 DNA reads TGCGCCAGCAGTACAGGTTTTTCTGGAAACACCATATATTTT. The chain couples TRBV10-2 to TRBJ1-3; D is perhaps TRBD1 (5 bases). The V end was cut by 5 bases, the J end by 1 base, with 9 bases between. CDR3 length equals 14 residues. In germline, CDR1 is WSHSY, CDR2 SAAADI.

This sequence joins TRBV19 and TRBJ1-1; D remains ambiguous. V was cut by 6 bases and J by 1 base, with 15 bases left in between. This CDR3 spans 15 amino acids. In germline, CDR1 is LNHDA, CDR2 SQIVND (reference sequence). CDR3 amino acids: CASSPRDKSNTEAFF. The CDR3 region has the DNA TGTGCCAGTAGCCCTCGAGACAAATCGAACACTGAAGCTTTCTTT. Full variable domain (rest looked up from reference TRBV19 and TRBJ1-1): DGGITQSPKYLFRKEGQNVTLSCEQNLNHDAMYWYRQDPGQGLRLIYYSQIVNDFQKGDIAEGYSVSREKKESFPLTVTSAQKNPTAFYLCASSPRDKSNTEAFFGQGTRLTVV.

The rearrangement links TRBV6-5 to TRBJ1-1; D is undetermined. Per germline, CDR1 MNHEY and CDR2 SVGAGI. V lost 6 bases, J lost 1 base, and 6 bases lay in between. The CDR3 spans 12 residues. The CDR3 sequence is CASRRQNTEAFF. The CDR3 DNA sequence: TGTGCCAGCAGACGACAGAACACTGAAGCTTTCTTT.

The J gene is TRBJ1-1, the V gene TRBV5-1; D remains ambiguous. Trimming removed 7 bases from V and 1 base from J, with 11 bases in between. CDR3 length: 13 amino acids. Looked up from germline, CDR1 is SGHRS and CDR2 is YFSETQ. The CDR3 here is CASSWETNTEAFF. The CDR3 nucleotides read TGCGCCAGCTCCTGGGAGACGAACACTGAAGCTTTCTTT.